This entry lists 7 T cell receptor beta chains sequenced from one sample in a study of shared clonotypes between healthy human individuals. In the naive CD8 group, cells lacked CD45RO and were positively selected for CCR7, so terminally differentiated effector memory CD45RA+ cells were left out. Profiled with immunoSEQ multiplex PCR; TCRdb holds only in-frame clones, not every one. The table shows 800,000 or so clones, with roughly 96% occurring only once. The sequencing input was naive CD8+ T cells sorted from blood. The receptors were sampled from a man in his thirties or forties in good health.

This clone has a single count. The chain links TRBV5-6 to TRBJ2-7; TRBD1 matches at 9 bases. The trim removed 2 bases at V and 5 bases at J, leaving 11 bases unmatched. This CDR3 comprises 16 residues. Germline V gene data show CDR1 as SGHDT and CDR2 as YYEEEE. CDR3 amino acids: CASSLIGQGIIHEQYF. The CDR3 coding sequence is TGTGCCAGCAGCTTAATCGGACAGGGGATAATCCACGAGCAGTACTTC.

Only one count was recorded for this clone. Other DNA sequences of this sample code for an identical CDR3. The chain has TRBV7-6 and TRBJ2-3; D not resolved. This CDR3 has 11 amino acids. V was pared by 3 bases and J by 5 bases, with 3 bases between. Germline V gives CDR1 SGHVS, CDR2 FNYEAQ. The CDR3 region is CASSFGDTQYF. The CDR3 DNA is TGTGCCAGCAGCTTTGGAGATACGCAGTATTTT.

The chain recombines TRBV7-2 with TRBJ2-2; 9 bases line up with TRBD2. This CDR3 has 17 amino acids. The germline CDR1 and CDR2 sequences are SGHTA and FQGNSA. The J segment lost 2 bases and the V segment lost 7 bases, leaving 11 bases of the junction unmatched. The CDR3 loop is CASNTKPAGGNTGELFF. The CDR3 bases are TGTGCCAGCAACACAAAACCAGCGGGAGGCAACACCGGGGAGCTGTTTTTT.

Concerning this clone: The same CDR3 arises from other DNA sequences in this sample as well. The rearrangement joins TRBV9 to TRBJ2-3; TRBD2 is a possible D gene (5 bases). The CDR3 runs to 15 residues. Germline values: CDR1 SGDLS, CDR2 YYNGEE. Trimming cost V 3 bases and J 0 bases, with 11 bases left between them. This chain's CDR3 is CASSDRGSSTDTQYF. The CDR3 nucleotides read TGTGCCAGCAGCGACCGGGGTTCTAGCACAGATACGCAGTATTTT.

V and J are TRBV28 and TRBJ2-7; D not resolved. Trimming cost V 6 bases and J 0 bases, with 12 bases left between them. CDR3 length: 14 amino acids. Germline assignment: CDR1 MDHEN and CDR2 SYDVKM. The CDR3 reads CASSAADGSYEQYF. CDR3 nucleotide sequence: TGTGCCAGCAGCGCAGCCGACGGCTCCTACGAGCAGTACTTC.

This chain joins TRBV7-9 and TRBJ2-5; D might be TRBD2 (5 bases). Per the germline V gene, CDR1 is SEHNR and CDR2 is FQNEAQ (reference sequence). V lost 4 bases and J lost 5, with 14 bases in between. There are 14 residues in the CDR3. CDR3 nucleotide sequence: TGTGCCAGCAGCTCCACTAGAGGTCTCGAGACCCAGTACTTC. This translates into CASSSTRGLETQYF.

This rearrangement joins TRBV19 to TRBJ2-3; tentative D call: TRBD2 (5 bases). The CDR3 has 16 residues. The V end lost 3 bases, the J end lost 1 base, and 14 bases lay between the germline ends. CDR1 is LNHDA, CDR2 SQIVND, per germline (reference sequence). CDR3 amino acids: CASSIPEGPGTDTQYF. The CDR3 bases are TGTGCCAGTAGTATTCCCGAGGGCCCTGGCACAGATACGCAGTATTTT.